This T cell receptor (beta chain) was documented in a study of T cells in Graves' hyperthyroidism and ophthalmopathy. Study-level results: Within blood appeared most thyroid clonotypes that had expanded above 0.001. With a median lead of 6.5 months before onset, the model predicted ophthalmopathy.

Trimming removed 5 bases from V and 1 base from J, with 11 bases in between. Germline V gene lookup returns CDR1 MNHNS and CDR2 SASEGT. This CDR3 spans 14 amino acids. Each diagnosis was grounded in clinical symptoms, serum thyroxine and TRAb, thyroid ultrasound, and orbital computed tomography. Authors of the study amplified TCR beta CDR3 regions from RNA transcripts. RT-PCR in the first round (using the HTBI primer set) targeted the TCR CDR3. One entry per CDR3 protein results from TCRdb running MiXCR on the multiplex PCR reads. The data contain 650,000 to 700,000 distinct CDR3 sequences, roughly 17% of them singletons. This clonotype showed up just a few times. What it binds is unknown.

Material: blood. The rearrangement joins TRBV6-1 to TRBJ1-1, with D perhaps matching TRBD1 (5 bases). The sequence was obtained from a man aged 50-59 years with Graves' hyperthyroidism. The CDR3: CASSIGQANTEAFF. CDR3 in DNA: TGTGCCAGCAGTATAGGACAAGCGAACACTGAAGCTTTCTTT.